This T cell receptor beta chain emerged from a study of blood T cell repertoires in COVID-19. Whole-study context: Researchers got acute and convalescent COVID-19 samples from the United States, Italy and Spain.

Germline V gene sequence: CDR1 SGDLS, CDR2 YYNGEE. This CDR3 is built from 13 residues. With V trimmed by 2 bases and J by 9 bases, 1 base remained unmatched. TCRdb keeps only in-frame clones here, not all; method: immunoSEQ multiplex PCR. Of roughly 140,000 clones listed, around 91% are singletons. This receptor was obtained from a middle-aged woman with acute or convalescent COVID-19. The chain carries TRBV9 and TRBJ2-1; 11 bases map to TRBD2. Sequenced input: peripheral blood. CDR3 sequence reads: CASSVTSGVEQFF. The CDR3 region has the DNA TGTGCCAGCAGCGTGACTAGCGGGGTTGAGCAGTTCTTC.